These T cell receptor beta chains were read from a single sample in a study of regulatory T cells in long-lasting Graves disease. TCRdb re-called the multiplex PCR reads with MiXCR, one entry per CDR3 protein. The profile shows over 450,000 distinct CDR3 sequences, roughly 21% of them singletons. The sequencing used peripheral blood mononuclear cells (PBMCs), collected when the disease was refractory, from a patient treated with antithyroid drugs. These receptors were collected from a female donor with Graves disease. CDR3s include the opening cysteine and the closing phenylalanine or tryptophan. D genes are given only for firm matches. Rows may omit the clone size; those that give it use once, few, many or a size class.

j_call | d_call | v_call | cdr3_length | clone_size | cdr3_nt | cdr3_aa
TRBJ1-5 | TRBD1 | TRBV6-5 | 18 | NA | TGTGCCAGCAGTTACACTTTTCCGGGACAGCTTAGCAATCAGCCCCAGCATTTT | CASSYTFPGQLSNQPQHF
TRBJ2-5 | TRBD2 | TRBV12-5 | 21 | many | TGTGCTAGTGGTTTGTCACGGTTTCAGGGGACTAGCGGGACGGAAAGAGAGACCCAGTACTTC | CASGLSRFQGTSGTERETQYF
TRBJ2-5 | NA | TRBV20-1 | 15 | many | TGCAGTGCTAGTCGGGGGGCTCTGTACCAAGAGACCCAGTACTTC | CSASRGALYQETQYF
TRBJ1-1 | NA | TRBV6-1 | 12 | NA | TGTGCCAGCACCTTACCCCACCAAGGGGCTTTCTTT | CASTLPHQGAFF
TRBJ1-6 | NA | TRBV7-8 | 15 | many | TGTGCCAGCAGCTTAGCGTACATTCTCGGTTCACCCCTCCACTTT | CASSLAYILGSPLHF
TRBJ1-1 | NA | TRBV28 | 14 | many | TGTGCCAGCAGTGGACCGGGACTCAACACTGAAGCTTTCTTT | CASSGPGLNTEAFF
TRBJ2-5 | TRBD2 | TRBV7-9 | 18 | few | TGTGCCAGCAGCTTAATTAGACTAGCGGTAACTCGGTACGAGACCCAGTACTTC | CASSLIRLAVTRYETQYF
TRBJ1-2 | TRBD1 | TRBV28 | 15 | many | TGTGCCAGCAGCCCGGGACAGCAGACAAACTATGGCTACACCTTC | CASSPGQQTNYGYTF
TRBJ1-2 | TRBD1 | TRBV7-2 | 14 | NA | TGTGCCAGCAGCTTTGCGGGACAGAGCTACGGCTACACCTTC | CASSFAGQSYGYTF
TRBJ1-5 | NA | TRBV12-3/TRBV12-4 | 18 | many | TGTGCCAGCAGTCCCGTCGGGTTCGGAGGGGTTAGCAATCAGCCCCAGCATTTT | CASSPVGFGGVSNQPQHF
TRBJ2-7 | NA | TRBV28 | 15 | many | TGTGCCAGCAGTTCTAAGCAGGGGCGGGGGAACGAGCAGTACTTC | CASSSKQGRGNEQYF
TRBJ1-6 | NA | TRBV20-1 | 14 | NA | TGCAGTGCTAGAGTAACGGCCTCAGGACCCACCCTCCACTTT | CSARVTASGPTLHF
TRBJ1-1 | NA | TRBV28 | 12 | many | TGTGCCAGCAGTAAAGCGAACACTGAAGCTTTCTTT | CASSKANTEAFF
TRBJ2-2 | NA | TRBV30 | 14 | few | TGTGCCCTGGAAAGACAGGCAACCACCGGGGAGCTGTTTTTT | CALERQATTGELFF
TRBJ2-2 | NA | TRBV7-9 | 17 | NA | TGTGCCAGCAGCCCCAGAGCGGGCTTAACGAACACCGGGGAGCTGTTTTTT | CASSPRAGLTNTGELFF
TRBJ1-1 | NA | TRBV4-1 | 16 | few | TGCGCCAGCAGCCTACAGCCGCCCCCCTCGAACACTGAAGCTTTCTTT | CASSLQPPPSNTEAFF
TRBJ2-3 | NA | TRBV12-3/TRBV12-4 | 14 | NA | TGTGCCAGCCTTTCCCGACTCAGCACAGATACGCAGTATTTT | CASLSRLSTDTQYF
TRBJ1-1 | NA | TRBV20-1 | 12 | few | TGCAGTGCTGGACGTCTGAACACTGAAGCTTTCTTT | CSAGRLNTEAFF
TRBJ1-5 | NA | TRBV5-8 | 13 | NA | TGTGCCAGCGGCCAGACAGTCGCAACGCCCCAGCATTTT | CASGQTVATPQHF
TRBJ1-5 | NA | TRBV7-9 | 15 | few | TGTGCCAGCAGCTTAGGCACGGACTCGCTGTCGCCCCAGCATTTT | CASSLGTDSLSPQHF
TRBJ1-3 | NA | TRBV5-1 | 15 | few | TGCGCCAGCAGCTTGGATCCTTTCTCTGGAAACACCATATATTTT | CASSLDPFSGNTIYF
TRBJ1-2 | NA | TRBV6-2/TRBV6-3 | 14 | NA | TGTGCCAGCGGAGAACCAGGGAGCCTCTCTGGCTACACCTTC | CASGEPGSLSGYTF
TRBJ1-2 | TRBD1 | TRBV12-3/TRBV12-4 | 14 | many | TGTGCCAGCAGCCAGGACAGGGGATCTAGTGGCTACACCTTC | CASSQDRGSSGYTF
TRBJ2-5 | NA | TRBV20-1 | 11 | many | TGCAGTGCTGGAGAGTCTGAGACCCAGTACTTC | CSAGESETQYF
TRBJ2-2 | TRBD1 | TRBV9 | 17 | NA | TGTGCCAGCAGCTCCGGGACAGGGAAGGCGAACACCGGGGAGCTGTTTTTT | CASSSGTGKANTGELFF
TRBJ2-2 | TRBD2 | TRBV20-1 | 15 | NA | TGCAGTGCTAGAGTGCGGGGGGGCGAGGTCGGGGAGCTGTTTTTT | CSARVRGGEVGELFF
TRBJ1-1 | NA | TRBV9 | 14 | few | TGTGCCAGCAGCGTAGTGGGTAGGGGCACTGAAGCTTTCTTT | CASSVVGRGTEAFF
TRBJ1-2 | NA | TRBV13 | 15 | many | TGTGCCAGCAGCCAAGGGGCGTCAAGCAACTATGGCTACACCTTC | CASSQGASSNYGYTF
TRBJ1-2 | NA | TRBV28 | 13 | many | TGTGCCAGCAGTTTGTCCAGGTTAGATGGCTACACCTTC | CASSLSRLDGYTF
TRBJ2-7 | NA | TRBV25-1 | 13 | NA | TGTGCCAGCAGTTCTCATGAGGACTACGAGCAGTACTTC | CASSSHEDYEQYF
TRBJ2-7 | NA | TRBV6-1 | 16 | many | TGTGCCAGCAGTGAACGGGTACGGGGCTCCTACTACGAGCAGTACTTC | CASSERVRGSYYEQYF
TRBJ2-7 | NA | TRBV19 | 14 | few | TGTGCCAGTAGTCCCGGGATAGGTGGCTACGAGCAGTACTTC | CASSPGIGGYEQYF
TRBJ1-1 | NA | TRBV9 | 14 | many | TGTGCCAGCAGCGTAGGGGAGGCGAACACTGAAGCTTTCTTT | CASSVGEANTEAFF
TRBJ2-1 | NA | TRBV2 | 13 | NA | TGTGCCAGCAGTGAAGCGGCAGGGAATGAGCAGTTCTTC | CASSEAAGNEQFF
TRBJ1-1 | NA | TRBV11-1 | 13 | few | TGTGCCAGCAGCTTAGCGCAGAGCACTCAAGCTTTCTTT | CASSLAQSTQAFF
TRBJ1-1 | NA | TRBV18 | 14 | NA | TGTGCCAGCTCACCACGCAGGGAGAACACTGAAGCTTTCTTT | CASSPRRENTEAFF
TRBJ1-1 | TRBD1 | TRBV28 | 12 | many | TGTGCCAGCAGTTCTCAGGGGGCTAGAGCTTTCTTT | CASSSQGARAFF
TRBJ2-7 | TRBD2 | TRBV20-1 | 16 | few | TGCAGTGCTAGAGATATTAAGCTAGCGGGAGTCGGAGAGCAGTACTTC | CSARDIKLAGVGEQYF
TRBJ1-2 | NA | TRBV11-3 | 14 | many | TGTGCCAGCAGCTTAGCGGGAGGGCCCTATGGCTACACCTTC | CASSLAGGPYGYTF
TRBJ1-1 | NA | TRBV19 | 15 | many | TGTGCCAGTAGTATAGAGGGGGTTATGAACACTGAAGCTTTCTTT | CASSIEGVMNTEAFF
TRBJ2-7 | TRBD1 | TRBV27 | 15 | few | TGTGCCAGCAGTTTATGGGGGACAGGGACCTACGAGCAGTACTTC | CASSLWGTGTYEQYF
TRBJ2-1 | NA | TRBV27 | 16 | NA | TGTGCCAGCAGTCCCCGTGGGGACTCCACGAACGATGAGCAGTTCTTC | CASSPRGDSTNDEQFF
TRBJ2-2 | NA | TRBV3-1 | 14 | few | TGTGCCAGCAGCCACGCCGGGGAGCACGGGGAGCTGTTTTTT | CASSHAGEHGELFF
TRBJ2-3 | NA | TRBV5-1 | 16 | NA | TGCGCCAGCAGCGGAGGACTCGAGACTTACACAGATACGCAGTATTTT | CASSGGLETYTDTQYF
TRBJ1-6 | NA | TRBV3-1 | 16 | NA | TGTGCCAGCAGCCACGTCCAAGGGGGGGCTGATTCACCCCTCCACTTT | CASSHVQGGADSPLHF
TRBJ2-7 | TRBD2 | TRBV7-6 | 12 | few | TGTGCCAGCAGCTTAGAGGGAGGGGAGCAGTACTTC | CASSLEGGEQYF
TRBJ2-7 | TRBD1 | TRBV7-2 | 16 | many | TGTGCCAGCAGCCCCACCCGGGACAGGATCAACTACGAGCAGTACTTC | CASSPTRDRINYEQYF